This record looks at one T cell receptor beta chain sequence and its context. Its target is unknown. The germline V and J ends were trimmed by 0 bases and 0 bases, with 6 bases remaining between them. This CDR3 is built from 16 residues. The germline V gene has CDR1 MNHEY and CDR2 SVGAGI. The sample originates from a study of cytomegalovirus exposure and HLA in healthy donors. Overall study findings and caveats: Among the CMV-associated chains, three were confirmed in vitro as specific for CMV antigens.

The study ran its PCR with 60 Vbeta and 13 Jbeta primers. The data were produced by immunoSEQ multiplex PCR, yet TCRdb's version contains in-frame clones alone and is incomplete. The data hold 300,000 or so clones, with approximately 84% observed a single time. The chain recombines TRBV6-5 with TRBJ1-6, with D hard to call. The receptor's source is a woman in her thirties or forties in good health and CMV-seropositive. Sequencing was performed on PBMCs. This CDR3 is CASSYSRSSYNSPLHF. The CDR3 DNA reads as TGTGCCAGCAGTTACTCACGGAGCTCCTATAATTCACCCCTCCACTTT.